The 28 T cell receptor beta chains reported below all come from one sample, sequenced in a study of T cell repertoires in cytomegalovirus infection. MiXCR was run by TCRdb on the reads, yielding one entry per CDR3 protein. The table lists about 310,000 distinct CDR3 sequences, roughly a sixth of them singletons. The sequencing input was PBMCs. The source of these receptors is a human donor in good health (CMV status not recorded). Some clones in this sample may be carry-over from other donors' samples.

V is TRBV5-1 and J is TRBJ2-1; 9 bases match TRBD2. The V gene end was trimmed by 0 bases and the J gene end by 7 bases; junction bases not matched to a gene: 8. Germline V gene data show CDR1 as SGHRS and CDR2 as YFSETQ. This CDR3 contains 16 residues. The CDR3 DNA follows: TGCGCCAGCAGCTTGGGACCGGGACTAGCCCAAAATGAGCAGTTCTTC. Amino acids: CASSLGPGLAQNEQFF.

V usage is TRBV6-2 or TRBV6-3 and J usage is TRBJ2-2; the D gene could be TRBD1 or TRBD2 (5 bases each). Germline-derived CDR1 and CDR2 are MNHEY and SVGEGT. The CDR3 runs 16 residues. The V and J ends lost 4 bases and 4 bases respectively, with 16 bases between them. The CDR3 sequence: CASSWRPGSSTGELFF. DNA for the CDR3: TGTGCCAGCAGTTGGAGGCCAGGGAGTAGCACCGGGGAGCTGTTTTTT.

The genes are TRBV18 and TRBJ2-7; 9 nucleotides agree with TRBD1. Trimming at V came to 1 base and at J to 5 bases, leaving 12 bases not matched to a gene. There are 17 residues in the CDR3. Germline-derived CDR1 and CDR2 are KGHSH and LQKENI. The CDR3 loop reads CASSPLSGTGLSHEQYF. CDR3 sequence (DNA): TGTGCCAGCTCACCACTATCTGGGACAGGGCTATCCCACGAGCAGTACTTC.

In the case of this clonotype: It may be a read error: a sequence one base away is much more abundant. CDR3 DNA: TGCGTCAGCAGCCTCTTGACAGGAGCCCTGAACACTGAAGCTTTCTTT. The encoded protein is CVSSLLTGALNTEAFF. The chain combines TRBV4-1 with TRBJ1-1; D possibly corresponds to TRBD1 (6 bases). Germline values: CDR1 MGHRA, CDR2 YSYEKL. The CDR3 is 16 residues long.

In this sample, this clonotype turned up a few times. V usage is TRBV28 and J usage is TRBJ2-2; maybe TRBD2 (6 bases). Germline V gene lookup returns CDR1 MDHEN and CDR2 SYDVKM. The CDR3 totals 12 residues. The CDR3 DNA reads as TGTGCGGGAGGACGCTCGACCGGGGAGCTGTTTTTT. Translated: CAGGRSTGELFF. Using reference TRBV28 and TRBJ2-2 for the parts outside the CDR3, the full variable domain is DVKVTQSSRYLVKRTGEKVFLECVQDMDHENMFWYRQDPGLGLRLIYFSYDVKMKEKGDIPEGYSVSREKKERFSLILESASTNQTSMYLCAGGRSTGELFFGEGSRLTVL.

This clonotype was seen repeatedly, ten times or more. The rearrangement links TRBV5-1 to TRBJ1-1, with D possibly being TRBD1 (5 bases). V dropped 6 bases and J dropped 6 bases, with 15 bases sitting between them. CDR1 and CDR2 from the germline V gene are SGHRS and YFSETQ. This CDR3 comprises 13 residues. CDR3 region: CASTDMGGSEAFF. CDR3 nucleotides: TGCGCCAGCACGGACATGGGCGGATCTGAAGCTTTCTTT.

This clonotype appeared many times. The chain recombines TRBV6-6 with TRBJ2-3, with TRBD2 matching over 15 bases. Looked up from germline, CDR1 is MNHNY and CDR2 is SVGAGI (reference sequence). The CDR3 loop spans 19 amino acids. The ends lost 0 bases at V and 3 bases at J; junction bases unmatched: 7. The CDR3 coding sequence is TGTGCCAGCAGTTACTCCCGGACTAGCGGGGGGGCCTCGACAGATACGCAGTATTTT. Translation: CASSYSRTSGGASTDTQYF.

The CDR3 is CASSPGRGEKLFF. The CDR3 DNA is TGTGCCAGCAGCCCCGGGAGGGGGGAAAAACTGTTTTTT. The V and J genes are TRBV6-5 and TRBJ1-4; a possible D gene is TRBD1 (6 bases). Germline lookup yields CDR1 MNHEY and CDR2 SVGAGI. The CDR3 is 13 amino acids. The V end lost 6 bases, the J end lost 8 bases, and 13 bases lay between the germline ends.

Only a few counts were recorded for this clonotype. The rearrangement uses TRBV4-3 and TRBJ1-2; 8 nucleotides match TRBD1. The J segment lost 8 bases and the V segment lost 1 base, leaving 9 bases of the junction unmatched. CDR3 length: 15 amino acids. Germline V lookup: CDR1 LGHNA, CDR2 YSLEER. The CDR3 region has the DNA TGCGCCAGCAGCCAAGGGACAGGGACGCTTCTGGGCTACACCTTC. This sequence encodes CASSQGTGTLLGYTF.

This clonotype was seen at least ten times. As DNA, the CDR3 is TGTGCCAGCAGCCCCCCAATGATTTTTGACAGGTTCAGCTCCTACAATGAGCAGTTCTTC. It codes for CASSPPMIFDRFSSYNEQFF. The V gene is TRBV7-3, the J gene TRBJ2-1; TRBD1 is a possible D gene (6 bases). The V end lost 5 bases, the J end lost 0 bases, and 26 bases lay between the germline ends. This CDR3 is 20 amino acids long. Germline values: CDR1 SGHTA, CDR2 FQGTGA.

This clonotype was detected only a few times. This chain links TRBV7-8 with TRBJ2-3; D might be TRBD2 (5 bases). Per germline, CDR1 SGHVS and CDR2 FQNEAQ. CDR3 length: 14 residues. The V end lost 4 bases, the J end lost 3 bases, and 11 bases lay between the germline ends. The CDR3 DNA follows: TGTGCCAGCAGCTCCGCGACGGGGACAGATACGCAGTATTTT. Translation: CASSSATGTDTQYF. The whole variable domain, remainder taken from reference TRBV7-8 and TRBJ2-3, is GAGVSQSPRYKVAKRGQDVALRCDPISGHVSLFWYQQALGQGPEFLTYFQNEAQLDKSGLPSDRFFAERPEGSVSTLKIQRTQQEDSAVYLCASSSATGTDTQYFGPGTRLTVL.

This rearrangement joins TRBV12-3 or TRBV12-4 to TRBJ2-1; 7 bases match TRBD2. The CDR3 runs 16 residues. J gave up 6 bases and V 3 bases, and 11 bases lay outside the gene matches. The CDR3 sequence: CASSFLRAGGINEQFF. DNA of the CDR3: TGTGCCAGCAGTTTTCTGCGGGCCGGGGGGATCAATGAGCAGTTCTTC.

V usage is TRBV2 and J usage is TRBJ2-7; D might be TRBD2 (8 bases). V lost 7 bases and J lost 2, with 15 bases in between. The CDR3 consists of 14 residues. Germline-derived CDR1 and CDR2 are SNHLY and FYNNEI. CDR3 nucleotide sequence: TGTGCCAGCAAGGGGGCGGGGGGCGCCTACGAGCAGTACTTC. Its translation: CASKGAGGAYEQYF.

This sequence joins TRBV5-4 and TRBJ2-1, with 12 bases aligning to TRBD2. The CDR3 loop spans 18 amino acids. Per germline, CDR1 SGHNT and CDR2 YYREEE (reference sequence). J gave up 2 bases and V 3 bases, and 9 bases lay outside the gene matches. The DNA for the CDR3 is TGTGCCAGCAGCTCCCCATCGACTAGCGGGGGCACCTACAATGAGCAGTTCTTC. Amino acids: CASSSPSTSGGTYNEQFF.

J is TRBJ2-2 and V is TRBV28; 8 positions agree with TRBD1. V was pared by 5 bases and J by 6 bases, with 8 bases of the junction left unmatched. Germline V CDR1 and CDR2: MDHEN, SYDVKM. The CDR3 is 15 residues long. Here the CDR3 DNA reads TGTGCCAGCAGTATAAGGACAGGGTTTGCCGGGGAGCTGTTTTTT. Protein product: CASSIRTGFAGELFF.

Many counts were recorded for this clonotype. The gene calls are TRBV7-6 and TRBJ2-3, with D tentatively TRBD1 (6 bases). The CDR3 totals 15 residues. Trimming removed 4 bases from V and 0 bases from J, with 11 bases in between. Germline CDR1 SGHVS, CDR2 FNYEAQ. The CDR3 loop reads CASSSRTVSTDTQYF. CDR3 in DNA: TGTGCCAGCAGCTCCAGGACAGTAAGCACAGATACGCAGTATTTT.

Many counts were recorded for this clonotype. J is TRBJ2-1 and V is TRBV11-2, with D possibly TRBD1 on 6 matching bases. The CDR3 loop spans 15 amino acids. Germline V gene lookup returns CDR1 SGHAT and CDR2 FQNNGV. The ends were cut back, 5 bases at V and 6 bases at J, with 17 bases in the middle. CDR3 sequence (DNA): TGTGCCAGCAGCCTGGGGGCAGGGGTGGCCAATGAGCAGTTCTTC. It is translated as CASSLGAGVANEQFF.

The CDR3 DNA sequence: TGTGCCAGCAGCTTGTTCGGACAGGGTTACAATGAGCAGTTCTTC. Protein product: CASSLFGQGYNEQFF. V is TRBV5-5 and J is TRBJ2-1; 8 bases line up with TRBD1. The trim removed 1 base at V and 4 bases at J, leaving 4 bases unmatched. The CDR3 is made up of 15 amino acids. Germline assignment: CDR1 SGHKS and CDR2 YYEKEE (reference sequence).

This clonotype has at least ten counts. The chain uses TRBV7-2 and TRBJ2-5; 9 nucleotides line up with TRBD2. CDR1 is SGHTA, CDR2 FQGNSA, per germline. V lost 4 bases to trimming and J lost 3 bases; unmatched junction nucleotides: 6. The CDR3 totals 15 residues. The CDR3 sequence is CASSSQIAGEETQYF. CDR3 nucleotide sequence: TGTGCCAGCAGCTCGCAGATAGCGGGGGAAGAGACCCAGTACTTC.

This clonotype was seen only a few times. The chain is built from TRBV6-2 or TRBV6-3 and TRBJ2-3, with TRBD2 matching 7 bases. The CDR3 covers 15 residues. V shed 7 bases and J 4 bases; nucleotides not matched to a gene: 11. Looked up from germline, CDR1 is MNHEY and CDR2 is SVGEGT. This CDR3 is CASTQGLRWSDTQYF. The CDR3 DNA reads as TGTGCCAGCACTCAGGGACTACGTTGGTCAGATACGCAGTATTTT.

The rearrangement links TRBV20-1 to TRBJ1-2; no clear D gene. The CDR3 totals 12 residues. CDR1 is DFQATT, CDR2 SNEGSKA, per germline (reference sequence). V lost 8 bases and J 0 bases, leaving 10 bases between the germline ends. CDR3 sequence (DNA): TGCAGTACAACGACGGCTAACTATGGCTACACCTTC. Protein product: CSTTTANYGYTF.

This clonotype was recorded a few times. In DNA, the CDR3 is TGTGCCAGTAGTACGGGACTAGCCGTCACCGGGGAGCTGTTTTTT. As protein: CASSTGLAVTGELFF. The chain recombines TRBV19 with TRBJ2-2, with TRBD2 identical over 9 bases. Germline V gene sequence: CDR1 LNHDA, CDR2 SQIVND (reference sequence). The junction had 4 bases not matched to a gene; V was cut back by 4 bases and J by 4 bases. The CDR3 covers 15 residues.

This clonotype was seen more than once but under ten times. The chain carries TRBV12-3 or TRBV12-4 and TRBJ1-2; no clear D. The CDR3 extends over 15 amino acids. With 4 bases removed from V and 4 bases from J, the gap between germline ends came to 16 bases. CDR3: CASSSGGSHGYGYTF. The CDR3 DNA sequence: TGTGCCAGCAGTTCCGGCGGCTCCCATGGCTATGGCTACACCTTC.

CDR3 loop: CSVYRGRGTEAFF. The CDR3 DNA sequence: TGCAGCGTTTACAGGGGGCGCGGCACTGAAGCTTTCTTT. The chain carries TRBV29-1 and TRBJ1-1; 9 nucleotides align to TRBD1. Germline loops: CDR1 SQVTM, CDR2 ANQGSEA. J gave up 4 bases and V 5 bases, and 5 bases lay outside the gene matches. CDR3 length equals 13 residues. The full variable domain, in which reference TRBV29-1 and TRBJ1-1 provide the parts outside the CDR3, is SAVISQKPSRDICQRGTSLTIQCQVDSQVTMMFWYRQQPGQSLTLIATANQGSEATYESGFVIDKFPISRPNLTFSTLTVSNMSPEDSSIYLCSVYRGRGTEAFFGQGTRLTVV.

Note on this clonotype: A much more abundant neighbour one base away suggests this may be a read error. For the CDR3, the DNA is TGTGCCAGCAGTAATGGGAATCAGCCCCAGCATTTT. Translation gives CASSNGNQPQHF. V usage is TRBV12-3 or TRBV12-4 and J usage is TRBJ1-5; D is unclear. The ends were cut back, 5 bases at V and 4 bases at J, with 6 bases in the middle. CDR3 length: 12 amino acids.

A remark on this clonotype: The germline gene is not matched at one end of the junction; a read error may be the cause. The chain couples TRBV7-7 to TRBJ2-5; 8 positions agree with TRBD1. Germline V gene lookup returns CDR1 SSHAT and CDR2 FNYEAQ (reference sequence). The CDR3 is made up of 14 amino acids. The CDR3 nucleotides read TGTGCTAGCAGCACAGACAGGGGAAGGGAGACCCAGTACTTC. As protein: CASSTDRGRETQYF. Supplemented by reference TRBV7-7 and TRBJ2-5, the full variable domain reads GAGVSQSPRYKVTKRGQDVTLRCDPISSHATLYWYQQALGQGPEFLTYFNYEAQPDKSGLPSDRFSAERPEGSISTLTIQRTEQRDSAMYRCASSTDRGRETQYFGPGTRLLVL.

This clonotype was observed many times. The chain combines TRBV7-3 with TRBJ2-4; D possibly uses TRBD1 or TRBD2 (5 bases each). The V gene lost 1 base and the J gene lost 1 base, with 14 bases spanning the gap. The CDR3 extends over 17 amino acids. Looked up from germline, CDR1 is SGHTA and CDR2 is FQGTGA. This chain's CDR3 is CASSLNGMGTAKNIQYF. The DNA of the CDR3 is TGTGCCAGCAGCTTAAATGGGATGGGGACGGCCAAAAACATTCAGTACTTC.

The CDR3 DNA reads TGTGCCAGCAGCCGGGACCCCTGGCATGAGCAGTTCTTC. Protein product: CASSRDPWHEQFF. The J gene is TRBJ2-1, the V gene TRBV5-6; D possibly matches TRBD1 or TRBD2 (5 bases each). This CDR3 spans 13 amino acids. V lost 4 bases, J lost 8 bases, and 13 bases lay in between. CDR1 and CDR2 (germline): SGHDT, YYEEEE.